This TCR beta chain was sequenced during a study of long-term antiretroviral therapy in people with HIV. Whole-study context: It was about a decade before the 2015 immediate-ART recommendation that the earliest samples were taken. General observations from the study: HIV repertoires had narrower CDR3 length ranges than controls.

The content of samples before DNA extraction was roughly 0.9-11 million cryopreserved PBMC. The ends were cut back, 0 bases at V and 6 bases at J, with 12 bases in the middle. This CDR3 spans 14 amino acids. Germline V gives CDR1 SGHKS, CDR2 YYEKEE (reference sequence). As regards this clone: The antigen is undetermined.

The assay used was immunoSEQ (version v3.0), run at survey level. The data were produced by immunoSEQ multiplex PCR, yet TCRdb's version contains in-frame clones alone and is incomplete. Found here are about 16,000 clones, roughly 80% of them singletons; the top ten hold 10% to 12%. The specimen comprised unsorted PBMCs, sampled 2.3 years after starting antiretroviral therapy. The TCR originated in a woman in her 40s with HIV. The chain links TRBV5-5 to TRBJ1-1; D gene unclear. In DNA form, the CDR3 reads TGTGCCAGCAGCTTGGAGGTGGGTCGGGCTGAAGCTTTCTTT. It translates to CASSLEVGRAEAFF. Based on the CDR3 plus reference TRBV5-5 and TRBJ1-1, the full variable domain is DAGVTQSPTHLIKTRGQQVTLRCSPISGHKSVSWYQQVLGQGPQFIFQYYEKEERGRGNFPDRFSARQFPNYSSELNVNALLLGDSALYLCASSLEVGRAEAFFGQGTRLTVV.